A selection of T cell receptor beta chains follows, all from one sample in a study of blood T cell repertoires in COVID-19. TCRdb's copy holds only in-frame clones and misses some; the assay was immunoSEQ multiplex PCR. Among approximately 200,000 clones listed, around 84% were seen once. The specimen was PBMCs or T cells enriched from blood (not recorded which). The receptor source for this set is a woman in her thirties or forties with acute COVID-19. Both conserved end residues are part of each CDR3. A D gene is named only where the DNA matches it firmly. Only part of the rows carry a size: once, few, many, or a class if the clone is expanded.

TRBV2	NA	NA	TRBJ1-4	TGTGCCAGCAGACAGGGTTTAACTAATGAAAAACTGTTTTTT	CASRQGLTNEKLFF
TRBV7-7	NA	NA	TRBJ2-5	TGTGCTAGCAGCTTAGCGCAGGGCCGCCAAGAGACCCAGTACTTC	CASSLAQGRQETQYF
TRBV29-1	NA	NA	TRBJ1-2	TGCAGCGTTGAAGGTTCCCAAACGGGGGACTATGGCTACACCTTC	CSVEGSQTGDYGYTF
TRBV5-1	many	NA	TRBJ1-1	TGCGCCAGCAGCTTGGGATCGGTGAACACTGAAGCTTTCTTT	CASSLGSVNTEAFF
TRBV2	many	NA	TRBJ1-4	TGTGCCAGCTCCCCCCCTGGGCTGGCGAGGGGGGAAAAACTGTTTTTT	CASSPPGLARGEKLFF
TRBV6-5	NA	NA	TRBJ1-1	TGTGCCAGCAGTAACTTCGGGAACACTGAAGCTTTCTTT	CASSNFGNTEAFF
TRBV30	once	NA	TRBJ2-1	TGTGCCTGGAGTGCCGGGAGAGTTGTCAATGAGCAGTTCTTC	CAWSAGRVVNEQFF
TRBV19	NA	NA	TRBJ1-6	TGTGCCAGTACCTCAAACCGGGGGAGGAATAATTCACCCCTCCACTTT	CASTSNRGRNNSPLHF
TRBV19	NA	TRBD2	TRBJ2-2	TGTGCCAGTACTCCGGGACTAGCGGGAGGGATGAACACCGGGGAGCTGTTTTTT	CASTPGLAGGMNTGELFF
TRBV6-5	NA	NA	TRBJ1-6	TGTGCCAGCAGTTACCCGGGTAATTCACCCCTCCACTTT	CASSYPGNSPLHF